Described below is a single TCR beta chain sequence and its context. Its antigen is not known. These data originate in a study of graft-versus-host responses after intestinal transplantation. Method: immunoSEQ multiplex PCR; TCRdb's copy keeps in-frame clones and lacks some. The profile shows 45,000 to 60,000 clones, about nine tenths of them singletons. V dropped 2 bases and J dropped 14; count of bases not matched to a gene: 5. The CDR3 extends over 13 amino acids. The germline V gene encodes CDR1 SGHDN and CDR2 FVKESK. The source is a human donor who was the organ donor for an intestinal transplant. The source material was unstimulated CD4+ T cells sorted from spleen or lymph node cells, sampled before transplant. The chain is built from TRBV14 and TRBJ2-1, with 11 bases identical to TRBD2. The CDR3 sequence is CASSQISGRAEFF. The CDR3 DNA is TGTGCCAGCAGCCAAATTAGCGGGAGGGCCGAGTTCTTC.